This is a list of T cell receptor beta chains from one sample in a study of T cell responses to AZD1222 COVID-19 vaccine. TCRdb's copy holds only in-frame clones and misses some; the assay was immunoSEQ multiplex PCR. The sample includes more than 140,000 clones, about 91% of them seen just once. This specimen consisted of peripheral blood, obtained on day 0 of MenACWY control vaccination. The receptors originated from an adult in good health. Both conserved end residues are part of each CDR3. D genes are given only for firm matches. Not all rows give a size; the values are once, few, many and, for expanded clones, a class.

j_gene,d_gene,v_gene,abundance,CDR3nt,CDR3aa
TRBJ1-2,.,TRBV6-5,.,TGTGCCAGCAGTTACTCTAACTCTAACTATGGCTACACCTTC,CASSYSNSNYGYTF
TRBJ2-2,TRBD2,TRBV25-1,.,TGTGCCAGCACTCCCGGGACTAGCAGGGACACCGGGGAGCTGTTTTTT,CASTPGTSRDTGELFF
TRBJ2-6,.,TRBV4-1,.,TGCGCCAGCAGCCAAGCCGGACGGTCTGGGGCCAACGTCCTGACTTTC,CASSQAGRSGANVLTF
TRBJ2-7,TRBD2,TRBV5-1,.,TGCGCCAGCAGCTTGTCGCGGGAGCCCGACGAGCAGTACTTC,CASSLSREPDEQYF
TRBJ1-4,.,TRBV4-3,once,TGCGCCAGCAGCCCCAGCAGGACAGAGAATGAAAAACTGTTTTTT,CASSPSRTENEKLFF
TRBJ1-1,TRBD1,TRBV7-9,.,TGTGCCGGAGGGACAGGGGATGTGCGCGCCACTGAAGCTTTCTTT,CAGGTGDVRATEAFF
TRBJ2-1,.,TRBV23-1,.,TGCGCCAGCAGTCAAACCTACCGCTATGTATACAATGAGCAGTTCTTC,CASSQTYRYVYNEQFF
TRBJ2-1,TRBD1,TRBV7-3,.,TGTGCCAGCAGCTTCGGACAGGGGACCGGTGAGCAGTTCTTC,CASSFGQGTGEQFF
TRBJ2-7,TRBD1,TRBV6-5,.,TGTGCCAGCAGTACAGGGGGTAGCTCCTACGAGCAGTACTTC,CASSTGGSSYEQYF
TRBJ2-7,TRBD1,TRBV29-1,.,TGCAGCGTTGCGGGGACAGGGGAATCCTACGAGCAGTACTTC,CSVAGTGESYEQYF
TRBJ1-1,.,TRBV6-4,.,TGTGCCAGCAGTGTCAGCTCAGTTTCGAACACTGAAGCTTTCTTT,CASSVSSVSNTEAFF
TRBJ2-1,TRBD2,TRBV27,.,TGTGCCAGCAGTCCCCTCAGCACTAGCGGTCCCTACAATGAGCAGTTCTTC,CASSPLSTSGPYNEQFF
TRBJ1-5,.,TRBV6-5,.,TGTGCCAGCAGTTACAGGGCCCATCAGCCCCAGCATTTT,CASSYRAHQPQHF
TRBJ1-1,.,TRBV5-1,.,TGCGCCAGCAGCTTGGCGGCAGGGATGAACACTGAAGCTTTCTTT,CASSLAAGMNTEAFF
TRBJ1-2,.,TRBV27,.,TGTGCCAGCAGTTTAGAGGCAGGGAGGTTCCATGGCTACACCTTC,CASSLEAGRFHGYTF